This note documents a single T cell receptor (beta chain) sequence. The antigen remains unidentified. The CDR3 has 16 amino acids. The germline V gene encodes CDR1 LGHNA and CDR2 YSLEER. The V gene lost 1 base and the J gene lost 1 base, with 11 bases spanning the gap. Ranging in age from about 6 to 95, the donors were healthy Caucasian individuals from Russia. These data come from a study of blood T cells in healthy people across ages. Study-wide results and limits: Strong correlation was found linking TCR beta diversity to naive T cell percentage.

Primed by a sample-barcoded 5' primer and a J-beta primer mix, a second PCR proceeded for about 7 to 12 cycles. Every single cDNA molecule received a tag from a template-switch adaptor with 12 random nucleotides. TCRdb itself ran the 5' RACE reads through MiXCR, one entry per CDR3 protein. The sample has hundreds of thousands of distinct CDR3 sequences, about 43% seen once. The receptor comes from an elderly man in good health. This sequence joins TRBV4-3 and TRBJ2-1, with D unclear. The source material was blood. CDR3 protein: CASSQVRQSSYNEQFF. CDR3 in DNA: TGCGCCAGCAGCCAAGTCCGGCAGTCTTCCTACAATGAGCAGTTCTTC.